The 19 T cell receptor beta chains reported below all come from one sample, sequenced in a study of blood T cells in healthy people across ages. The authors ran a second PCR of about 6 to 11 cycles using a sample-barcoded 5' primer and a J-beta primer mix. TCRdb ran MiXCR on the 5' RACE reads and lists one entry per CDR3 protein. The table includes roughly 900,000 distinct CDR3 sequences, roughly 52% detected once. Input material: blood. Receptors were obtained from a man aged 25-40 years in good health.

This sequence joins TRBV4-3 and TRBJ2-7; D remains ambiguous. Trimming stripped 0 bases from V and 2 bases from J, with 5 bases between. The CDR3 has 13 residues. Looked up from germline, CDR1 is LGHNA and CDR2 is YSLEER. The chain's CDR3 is CASSQDYAYEQYF. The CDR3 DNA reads TGCGCCAGCAGCCAAGACTATGCCTACGAGCAGTACTTC.

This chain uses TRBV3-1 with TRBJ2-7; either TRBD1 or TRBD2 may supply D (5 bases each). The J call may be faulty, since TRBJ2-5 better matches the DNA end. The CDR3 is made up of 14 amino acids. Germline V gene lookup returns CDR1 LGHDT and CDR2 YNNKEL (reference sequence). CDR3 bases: TGTGCCAGCAGCCAGCCGGGACGACCAGAGACCCAGTACTTC. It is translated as CASSQPGRPETQYF.

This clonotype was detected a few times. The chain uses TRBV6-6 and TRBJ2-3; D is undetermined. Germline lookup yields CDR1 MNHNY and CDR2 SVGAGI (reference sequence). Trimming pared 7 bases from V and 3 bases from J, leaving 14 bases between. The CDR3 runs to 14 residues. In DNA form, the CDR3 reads TGTGCCAGCAAGCAGGACGTAGGGACAGATACGCAGTATTTT. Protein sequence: CASKQDVGTDTQYF.

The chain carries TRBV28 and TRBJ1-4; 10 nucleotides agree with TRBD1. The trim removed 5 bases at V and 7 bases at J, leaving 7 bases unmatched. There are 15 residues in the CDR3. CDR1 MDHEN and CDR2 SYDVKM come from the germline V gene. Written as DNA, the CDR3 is TGTGCCAGCAGTGGGGGGACAGGGGACGTTGAAAAACTGTTTTTT. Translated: CASSGGTGDVEKLFF.

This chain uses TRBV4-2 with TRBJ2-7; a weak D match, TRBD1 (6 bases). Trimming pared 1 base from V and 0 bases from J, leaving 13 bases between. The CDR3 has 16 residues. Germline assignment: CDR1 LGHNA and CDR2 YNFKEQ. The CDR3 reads CASSQGDTPLSYEQYF. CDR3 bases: TGTGCCAGCAGCCAAGGGGACACCCCCCTCTCCTACGAGCAGTACTTC.

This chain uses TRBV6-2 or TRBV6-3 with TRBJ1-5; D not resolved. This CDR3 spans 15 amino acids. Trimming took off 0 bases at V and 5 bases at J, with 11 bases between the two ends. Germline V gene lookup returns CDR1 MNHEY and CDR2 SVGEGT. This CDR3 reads CASSYSAPVYQPQHF. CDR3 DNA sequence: TGTGCCAGCAGTTACTCAGCGCCAGTTTATCAGCCCCAGCATTTT.

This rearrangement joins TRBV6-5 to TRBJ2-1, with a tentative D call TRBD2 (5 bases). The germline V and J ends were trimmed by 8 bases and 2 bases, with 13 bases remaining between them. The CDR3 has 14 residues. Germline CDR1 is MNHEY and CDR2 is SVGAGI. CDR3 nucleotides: TGTGCCAGCCACGGGGAAGCACCCTACAATGAGCAGTTCTTC. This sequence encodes CASHGEAPYNEQFF.

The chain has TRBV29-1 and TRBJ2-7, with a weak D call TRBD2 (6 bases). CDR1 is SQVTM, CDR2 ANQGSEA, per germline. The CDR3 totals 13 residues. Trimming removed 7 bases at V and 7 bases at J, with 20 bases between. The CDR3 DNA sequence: TGCAGCGCCACCCCGCGGGGTAAGAATGAGCAGTACTTC. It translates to CSATPRGKNEQYF.

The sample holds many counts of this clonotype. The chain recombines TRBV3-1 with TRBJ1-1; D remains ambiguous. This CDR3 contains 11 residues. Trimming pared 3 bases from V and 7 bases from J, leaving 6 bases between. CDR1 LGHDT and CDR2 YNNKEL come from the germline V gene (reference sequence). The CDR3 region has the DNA TGTGCCAGCAGCCAGGGAGGTGAAGCTTTCTTT. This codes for CASSQGGEAFF.

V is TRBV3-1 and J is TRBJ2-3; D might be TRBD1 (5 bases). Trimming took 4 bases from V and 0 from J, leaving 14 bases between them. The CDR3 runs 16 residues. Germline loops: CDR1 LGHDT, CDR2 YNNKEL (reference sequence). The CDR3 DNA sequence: TGTGCCAGCAGCCCAGGGCTTCTAACTAGCACAGATACGCAGTATTTT. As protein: CASSPGLLTSTDTQYF.

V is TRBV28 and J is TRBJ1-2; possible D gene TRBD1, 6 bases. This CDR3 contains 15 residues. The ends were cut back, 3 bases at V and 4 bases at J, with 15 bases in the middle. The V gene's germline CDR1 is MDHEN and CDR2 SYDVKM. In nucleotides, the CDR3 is TGTGCCAGCAGTTTGAACAACAGGGAAAGCTATGGCTACACCTTC. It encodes CASSLNNRESYGYTF.

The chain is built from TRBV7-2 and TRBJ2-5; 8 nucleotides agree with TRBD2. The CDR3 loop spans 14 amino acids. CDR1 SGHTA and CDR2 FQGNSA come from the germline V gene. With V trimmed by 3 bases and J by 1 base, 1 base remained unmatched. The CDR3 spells CASSFTSGQETQYF. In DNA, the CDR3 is TGTGCCAGCAGCTTCACTAGCGGCCAAGAGACCCAGTACTTC. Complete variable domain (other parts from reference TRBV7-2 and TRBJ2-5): GAGVSQSPSNKVTEKGKDVELRCDPISGHTALYWYRQSLGQGLEFLIYFQGNSAPDKSGLPSDRFSAERTGGSVSTLTIQRTQQEDSAVYLCASSFTSGQETQYFGPGTRLLVL.

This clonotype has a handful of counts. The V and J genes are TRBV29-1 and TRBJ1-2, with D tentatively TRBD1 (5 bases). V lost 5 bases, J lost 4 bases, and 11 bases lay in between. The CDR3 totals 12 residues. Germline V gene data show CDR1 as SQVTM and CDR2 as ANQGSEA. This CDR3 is CSVWGYLYGYTF. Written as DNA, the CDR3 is TGCAGCGTTTGGGGCTACCTCTATGGCTACACCTTC.

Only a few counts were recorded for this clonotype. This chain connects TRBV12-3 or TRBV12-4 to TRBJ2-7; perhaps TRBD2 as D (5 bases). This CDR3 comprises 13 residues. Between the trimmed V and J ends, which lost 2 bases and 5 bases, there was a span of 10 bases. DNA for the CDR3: TGTGCCAGCAGTTTAAAGCGGTTCGACGAGCAGTACTTC. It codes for CASSLKRFDEQYF.

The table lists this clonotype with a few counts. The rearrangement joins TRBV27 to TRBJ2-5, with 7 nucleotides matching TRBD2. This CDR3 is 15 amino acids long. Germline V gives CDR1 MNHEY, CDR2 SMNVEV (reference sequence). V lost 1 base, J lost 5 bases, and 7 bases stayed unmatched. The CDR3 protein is CASSLYGGNWETQYF. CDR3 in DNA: TGTGCCAGCAGTTTATACGGGGGGAACTGGGAGACCCAGTACTTC.

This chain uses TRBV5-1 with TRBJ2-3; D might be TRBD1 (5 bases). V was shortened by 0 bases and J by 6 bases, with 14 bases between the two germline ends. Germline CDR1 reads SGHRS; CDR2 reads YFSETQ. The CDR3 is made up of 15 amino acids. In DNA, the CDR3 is TGCGCCAGCAGCTTGGAAGCCTCCTCAGGGGATACGCAGTATTTT. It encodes CASSLEASSGDTQYF.

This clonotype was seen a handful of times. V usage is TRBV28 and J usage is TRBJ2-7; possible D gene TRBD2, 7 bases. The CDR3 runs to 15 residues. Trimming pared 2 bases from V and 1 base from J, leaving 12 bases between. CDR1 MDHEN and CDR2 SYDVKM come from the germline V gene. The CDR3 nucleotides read TGTGCCAGCAGTTTAGGGGGGGCGGGTTCCTACGAGCAGTACTTC. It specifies CASSLGGAGSYEQYF.

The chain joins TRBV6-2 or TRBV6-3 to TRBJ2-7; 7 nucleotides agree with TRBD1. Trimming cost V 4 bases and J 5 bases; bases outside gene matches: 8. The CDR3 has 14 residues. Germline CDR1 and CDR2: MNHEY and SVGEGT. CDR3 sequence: CASSLGTEGHEQYF. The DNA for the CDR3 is TGTGCCAGCAGTTTGGGGACAGAGGGTCACGAGCAGTACTTC.

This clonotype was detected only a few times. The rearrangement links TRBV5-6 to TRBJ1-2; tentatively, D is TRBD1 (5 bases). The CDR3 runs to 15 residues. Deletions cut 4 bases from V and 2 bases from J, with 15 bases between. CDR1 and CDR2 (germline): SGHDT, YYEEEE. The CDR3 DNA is TGTGCCAGCAGCCCGTGGGGCTTAAAGAACTATGGCTACACCTTC. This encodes CASSPWGLKNYGYTF. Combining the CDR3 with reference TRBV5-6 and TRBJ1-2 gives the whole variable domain DAGVTQSPTHLIKTRGQQVTLRCSPKSGHDTVSWYQQALGQGPQFIFQYYEEEERQRGNFPDRFSGHQFPNYSSELNVNALLLGDSALYLCASSPWGLKNYGYTFGSGTRLTVV.